This paragraph reports one T cell receptor beta chain. This entry belongs to a study of cytotoxic CD8 clonotypes in ibrutinib-treated CLL. Germline V gene sequence: CDR1 SGHTA, CDR2 FQGNSA. V was shortened by 5 bases and J by 4 bases, with 6 bases between the two germline ends. This CDR3 spans 12 amino acids. Profiled with immunoSEQ multiplex PCR; TCRdb holds only in-frame clones, not every one. The profile shows approximately 97,000 clones, 75% to 80% of them singletons. The chain links TRBV7-2 to TRBJ1-3, with D uncertain. Sample: PBMCs, taken after 24 months of ibrutinib treatment. This TCR came from a human donor with chronic lymphocytic leukemia. CDR3 DNA sequence: TGTGCCAGCAGCGGCGAAGGAAACACCATATATTTT. Its protein is CASSGEGNTIYF. The whole variable domain, filled in from reference TRBV7-2 and TRBJ1-3, reads GAGVSQSPSNKVTEKGKDVELRCDPISGHTALYWYRQSLGQGLEFLIYFQGNSAPDKSGLPSDRFSAERTGGSVSTLTIQRTQQEDSAVYLCASSGEGNTIYFGEGSWLTVV.